This entry describes one T cell receptor beta chain. This clonotype was picked up many times. What this receptor recognizes is not known. No clone much larger than this one lies a single base away; base qualities are absent. The germline V gene gives CDR1 as SGHTA and CDR2 as FQGTGA. There are 13 amino acids in the CDR3, from cysteine to phenylalanine inclusive. Just CDR3 DNA is preserved here, 39 bases in frame from base 1. V sheds 5 bases and J sheds 8 bases, leaving 15 bases between their ends. Only healthy Caucasian donors were included. Three pairs of female monozygotic twins, all aged roughly 18 to 29 years, were included in the twin cohort. Peripheral blood mononuclear cells were the source from which RNA for the TCR libraries was isolated. This sample is part of a study of identical twins (dated by TCRdb to about 2016). About the full investigation: To test whether fetal clonotypes persist, this study deep-sequenced TCR alpha and beta repertoires from monozygotic twins, from unrelated adults of various ages, and from cord blood. To rule out contamination, replicate twin experiments were performed at different times with different library preparation protocols. Paper-wide results and their limitations: Abundant cord blood beta clonotypes had fewer insertions, young adult naive repertoires showed a similar but weaker trend, and memory repertoires showed no such trend. Out-of-frame TCR alpha sharing in monozygotic twins was systematically underestimated by recombination models, whereas sharing between unrelated individuals was in agreement with the recombination models. Compared with coincidental sharing between unrelated individuals, out-of-frame TCR alpha sequences shared between twins had an excess of sequences with low generation probability. A weaker excess of twin sharing was found in beta out-of-frame sequences because the signal-to-noise ratio was lowered by fewer shared sequences. Zero-insertion analyses could be partly confounded by invariant T cells such as MAIT and iNKT, although diverse VJ usage argued against such confounding for most clonotypes. Because the same donors could not be followed over many years, conclusions were based on cross-sectional statistical analysis.

The library was made by 5' RACE. The run used an Illumina HiSeq 2000. A universal primer binding site was added through template switching, and the final cDNA carried a unique molecular identifier so that TCR cDNA molecules could be counted accurately. Specific primers in the conserved constant-segment region were used to synthesize first-strand cDNA for the TCR alpha and beta chains. To control for contamination, every cDNA library carried two barcodes: a SMART-Mk sample barcode plus Illumina barcodes. TruSeq adapter sequences and Illumina sample barcodes were added in two successive PCR steps. TCR alpha and beta cDNA libraries were sequenced on the Illumina HiSeq platform with custom primers. Per the authors' processing: Raw reads were processed with MiGEC to extract unique molecular identifiers, and MiXCR was used to determine CDR3 positions. Recombination models were inferred per individual with the repgenHMM and IGoR tools using an EM algorithm. The tcR package in R was used for shared clonotype analysis, with sharing normalized by the product of cloneset sizes. To study raw recombination free of thymic and clonal selection effects, out-of-frame nonproductive sequences were analyzed. TCRdb took the public reads, trimmed them with fastp at Q25, ran MiXCR for clone calling and kept in-frame beta chains. Rows with a matching CDR3 protein are joined into one entry that keeps the most common DNA and genes. TCRdb, not the original authors, processed these V and J calls. Counted in this sample were approximately 600,000 distinct CDR3 sequences; more than 9% of them appeared once. 3% of the sample is in the top ten clones.

These same records also appear under a second study, on yellow fever vaccine responses in identical twins. As that second paper reports: According to the authors, in identical twins the way T cells responded to vaccination appeared partly convergent and partly personalized. In identical twins, the study followed T cell clones that responded to the vaccine with precision.

This TCR derives from a young woman in good health. What was sequenced was PBMCs. Recombination linked TRBV7-3 to TRBJ1-2; TRBD1 is a possible D gene, resting on 6 matching bases. CDR3 protein: CASSPISGAGYTF. The nucleotide sequence is TGTGCCAGCAGCCCCATCTCGGGGGCCGGCTACACCTTC.